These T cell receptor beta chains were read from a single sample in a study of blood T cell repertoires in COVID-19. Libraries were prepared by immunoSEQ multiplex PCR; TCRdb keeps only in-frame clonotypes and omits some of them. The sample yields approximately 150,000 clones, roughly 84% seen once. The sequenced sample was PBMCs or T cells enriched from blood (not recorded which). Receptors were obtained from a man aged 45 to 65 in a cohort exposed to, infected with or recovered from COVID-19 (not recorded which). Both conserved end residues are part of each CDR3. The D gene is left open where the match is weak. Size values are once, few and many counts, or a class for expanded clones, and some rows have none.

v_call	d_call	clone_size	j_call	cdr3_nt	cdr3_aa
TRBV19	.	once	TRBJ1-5	TGTGCCAGCCGTCTGGACAGAACTCGTCAGCCCCAGCATTTT	CASRLDRTRQPQHF
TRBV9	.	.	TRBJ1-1	TGTGCCAGCAGCCCCCGACGGGTAAACACTGAAGCTTTCTTT	CASSPRRVNTEAFF
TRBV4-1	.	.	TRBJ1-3	TGCGCCAGCAGCCCAAGGGGAATAGAGCCCTCTGGAAACACCATATATTTT	CASSPRGIEPSGNTIYF
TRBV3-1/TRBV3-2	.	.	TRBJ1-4	TGTGCCAGCAGCCAAGTGAGGGGCGCGGGGGAAAAACTGTTTTTT	CASSQVRGAGEKLFF
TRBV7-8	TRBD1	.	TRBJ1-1	TGTGCCAGCAGCCGAGACAGGGGCACTGAAGCTTTCTTT	CASSRDRGTEAFF
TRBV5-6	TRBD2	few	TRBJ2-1	TGTGCCAGCAGCTTGGAGGTTAGCGGGAGGGCCTACAATGAGCAGTTCTTC	CASSLEVSGRAYNEQFF
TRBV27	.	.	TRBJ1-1	TGTGCCAGCAGTTTGCTAGGGAACACTGAAGCTTTCTTT	CASSLLGNTEAFF
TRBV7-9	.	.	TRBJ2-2	TGTGCCAGCAGACGCCTAACACAGGGTTCCGGGGAGCTGTTTTTT	CASRRLTQGSGELFF
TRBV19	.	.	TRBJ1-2	TGTGCCAGTAGTACCTCCGGCTATGGCTACACCTTC	CASSTSGYGYTF
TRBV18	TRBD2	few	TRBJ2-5	TGTGCCAGCTCACCAATAAGGACTAGCGGGGGTAACCAGTACTTC	CASSPIRTSGGNQYF
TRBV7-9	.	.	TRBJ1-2	TGTGCCAGCAGCTTAGCTAGCTGGGACTATGGCTACACCTTC	CASSLASWDYGYTF
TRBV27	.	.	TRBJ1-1	TGTGCCAGCAGTCCGCTGGGGGGGCCGGCTGAAGCTTTCTTT	CASSPLGGPAEAFF
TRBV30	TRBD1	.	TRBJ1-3	TGTGCCTGGAACCAGGGGGCTGGAAACACCATATATTTT	CAWNQGAGNTIYF
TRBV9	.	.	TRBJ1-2	TGTGCCAGCAGCGTAGCCCAGGGCTATGGCTACACCTTC	CASSVAQGYGYTF
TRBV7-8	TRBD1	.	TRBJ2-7	TGTGCCAGCTGGGACCCGGGACAGGGTATATTGGAGCAGTACTTC	CASWDPGQGILEQYF
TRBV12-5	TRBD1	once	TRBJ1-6	TGTGCTAGTGGTTTGACAGGGGATTCACCCCTCCACTTT	CASGLTGDSPLHF
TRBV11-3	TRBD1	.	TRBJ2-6	TGTGCCAGCAGCTCGAGCACCGGGACAGGGGGATCCTCTGGGGCCAACGTCCTGACTTTC	CASSSSTGTGGSSGANVLTF
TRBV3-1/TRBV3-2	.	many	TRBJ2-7	TGTGCCAGCAGCCAACCATCTGTGGGGCGGTACGAGCAGTACTTC	CASSQPSVGRYEQYF
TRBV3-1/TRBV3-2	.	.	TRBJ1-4	TGTGCCAGCAGCCAAGATGAGGGAGGGTTCGAAAAACTGTTTTTT	CASSQDEGGFEKLFF
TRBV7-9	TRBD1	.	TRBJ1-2	TGTGCCAGCAGAAGGACAGGGGGCAATGACTATGGCTACACCTTC	CASRRTGGNDYGYTF
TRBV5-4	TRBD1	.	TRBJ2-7	TGTGCCAGCAGCTTGGACAGGGGGAGAGTCTACGAGCAGTACTTC	CASSLDRGRVYEQYF
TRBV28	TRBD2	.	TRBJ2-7	TGTGCCAGCAGGGCTAGCGGGATTTACGAGCAGTACTTC	CASRASGIYEQYF
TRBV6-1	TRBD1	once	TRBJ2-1	TGTGCCAGCAGTGCAAGACAGGGGGTAGCCTACAATGAGCAGTTCTTC	CASSARQGVAYNEQFF
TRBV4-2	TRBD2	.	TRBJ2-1	TGTGCCAGCCGACTAGCGGGCCCCTACAATGAGCAGTTCTTC	CASRLAGPYNEQFF
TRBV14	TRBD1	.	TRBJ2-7	TGTGCCAGCAGCCAAATGTTGGGACAGGGGATCAACGAGCAGTACTTC	CASSQMLGQGINEQYF